The 4 T cell receptor beta chains below were found in one sample sequenced in a study of blood T cell repertoires in COVID-19. Sequencing used immunoSEQ multiplex PCR; TCRdb keeps in-frame clones, though not all of them. This table has tens of thousands of clones, approximately 85% appearing once. Sequencing used peripheral blood. The receptors here all came from a man older than 75 with acute or convalescent COVID-19.

This chain links TRBV19 with TRBJ2-5; D may be TRBD2 (6 bases). There are 13 residues in the CDR3. V lost 7 bases, J lost 0 bases, and 9 bases lay in between. Germline V lookup: CDR1 LNHDA, CDR2 SQIVND (reference sequence). CDR3 residues: CASKRADQETQYF. The DNA of the CDR3 is TGTGCCAGTAAGCGGGCAGACCAAGAGACCCAGTACTTC.

Sample share makes this clone medium-sized. The chain joins TRBV9 to TRBJ2-3, with 8 bases identical to TRBD2. The ends lost 0 bases at V and 2 bases at J; junction bases unmatched: 5. Germline V CDR1 and CDR2: SGDLS, YYNGEE. The CDR3 runs 16 residues. The CDR3 coding sequence is TGTGCCAGCAGCGTAGGGGCAGCGGGGGCCACAGATACGCAGTATTTT. Translated, it gives CASSVGAAGATDTQYF. Full variable domain (remainder filled in from reference TRBV9 and TRBJ2-3): DSGVTQTPKHLITATGQRVTLRCSPRSGDLSVYWYQQSLDQGLQFLIQYYNGEERAKGNILERFSAQQFPDLHSELNLSSLELGDSALYFCASSVGAAGATDTQYFGPGTRLTVL.

This clone was counted a few times. The chain links TRBV28 to TRBJ2-7; 9 bases fit TRBD1. The ends lost 7 bases at V and 2 bases at J; junction bases unmatched: 3. The CDR3 spans 13 residues. CDR1 is MDHEN, CDR2 SYDVKM, per germline. CDR3 nucleotides: TGTGCCAGCAAGACAGGGGGGACCTACGAGCAGTACTTC. Amino acids: CASKTGGTYEQYF.

The chain uses TRBV3-1 (or the pseudogene TRBV3-2) and TRBJ2-7; TRBD1 matches at 8 bases. This CDR3 spans 13 amino acids. Germline V gives CDR1 LGHDT, CDR2 YNNKEL (reference sequence). The CDR3 is CQARGLSSYEQYF. The CDR3 nucleotides are TGTCAGGCCAGGGGGCTTAGCTCCTACGAGCAGTACTTC.